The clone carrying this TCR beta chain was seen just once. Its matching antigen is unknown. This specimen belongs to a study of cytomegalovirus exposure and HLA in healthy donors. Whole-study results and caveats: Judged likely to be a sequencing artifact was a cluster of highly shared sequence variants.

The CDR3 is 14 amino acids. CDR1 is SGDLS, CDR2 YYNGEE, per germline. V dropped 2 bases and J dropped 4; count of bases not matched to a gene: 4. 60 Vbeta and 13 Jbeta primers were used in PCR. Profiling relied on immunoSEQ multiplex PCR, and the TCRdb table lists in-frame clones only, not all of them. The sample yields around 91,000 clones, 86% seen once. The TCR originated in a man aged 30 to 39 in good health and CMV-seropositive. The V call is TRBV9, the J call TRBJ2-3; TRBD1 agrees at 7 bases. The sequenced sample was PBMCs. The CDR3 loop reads CASSVTGSADTQYF. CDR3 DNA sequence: TGTGCCAGCAGCGTGACAGGGTCGGCAGATACGCAGTATTTT. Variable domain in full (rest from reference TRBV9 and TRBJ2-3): DSGVTQTPKHLITATGQRVTLRCSPRSGDLSVYWYQQSLDQGLQFLIQYYNGEERAKGNILERFSAQQFPDLHSELNLSSLELGDSALYFCASSVTGSADTQYFGPGTRLTVL.